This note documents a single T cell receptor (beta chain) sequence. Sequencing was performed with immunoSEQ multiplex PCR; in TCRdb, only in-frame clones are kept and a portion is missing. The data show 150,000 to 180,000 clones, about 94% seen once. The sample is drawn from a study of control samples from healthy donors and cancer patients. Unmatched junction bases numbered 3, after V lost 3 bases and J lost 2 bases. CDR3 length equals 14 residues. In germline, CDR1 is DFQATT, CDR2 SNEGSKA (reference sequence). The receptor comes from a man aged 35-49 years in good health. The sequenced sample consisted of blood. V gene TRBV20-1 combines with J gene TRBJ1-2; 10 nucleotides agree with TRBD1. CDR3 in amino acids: CSASRQGANYGYTF. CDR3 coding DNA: TGCAGTGCTAGTAGACAGGGGGCGAACTATGGCTACACCTTC.